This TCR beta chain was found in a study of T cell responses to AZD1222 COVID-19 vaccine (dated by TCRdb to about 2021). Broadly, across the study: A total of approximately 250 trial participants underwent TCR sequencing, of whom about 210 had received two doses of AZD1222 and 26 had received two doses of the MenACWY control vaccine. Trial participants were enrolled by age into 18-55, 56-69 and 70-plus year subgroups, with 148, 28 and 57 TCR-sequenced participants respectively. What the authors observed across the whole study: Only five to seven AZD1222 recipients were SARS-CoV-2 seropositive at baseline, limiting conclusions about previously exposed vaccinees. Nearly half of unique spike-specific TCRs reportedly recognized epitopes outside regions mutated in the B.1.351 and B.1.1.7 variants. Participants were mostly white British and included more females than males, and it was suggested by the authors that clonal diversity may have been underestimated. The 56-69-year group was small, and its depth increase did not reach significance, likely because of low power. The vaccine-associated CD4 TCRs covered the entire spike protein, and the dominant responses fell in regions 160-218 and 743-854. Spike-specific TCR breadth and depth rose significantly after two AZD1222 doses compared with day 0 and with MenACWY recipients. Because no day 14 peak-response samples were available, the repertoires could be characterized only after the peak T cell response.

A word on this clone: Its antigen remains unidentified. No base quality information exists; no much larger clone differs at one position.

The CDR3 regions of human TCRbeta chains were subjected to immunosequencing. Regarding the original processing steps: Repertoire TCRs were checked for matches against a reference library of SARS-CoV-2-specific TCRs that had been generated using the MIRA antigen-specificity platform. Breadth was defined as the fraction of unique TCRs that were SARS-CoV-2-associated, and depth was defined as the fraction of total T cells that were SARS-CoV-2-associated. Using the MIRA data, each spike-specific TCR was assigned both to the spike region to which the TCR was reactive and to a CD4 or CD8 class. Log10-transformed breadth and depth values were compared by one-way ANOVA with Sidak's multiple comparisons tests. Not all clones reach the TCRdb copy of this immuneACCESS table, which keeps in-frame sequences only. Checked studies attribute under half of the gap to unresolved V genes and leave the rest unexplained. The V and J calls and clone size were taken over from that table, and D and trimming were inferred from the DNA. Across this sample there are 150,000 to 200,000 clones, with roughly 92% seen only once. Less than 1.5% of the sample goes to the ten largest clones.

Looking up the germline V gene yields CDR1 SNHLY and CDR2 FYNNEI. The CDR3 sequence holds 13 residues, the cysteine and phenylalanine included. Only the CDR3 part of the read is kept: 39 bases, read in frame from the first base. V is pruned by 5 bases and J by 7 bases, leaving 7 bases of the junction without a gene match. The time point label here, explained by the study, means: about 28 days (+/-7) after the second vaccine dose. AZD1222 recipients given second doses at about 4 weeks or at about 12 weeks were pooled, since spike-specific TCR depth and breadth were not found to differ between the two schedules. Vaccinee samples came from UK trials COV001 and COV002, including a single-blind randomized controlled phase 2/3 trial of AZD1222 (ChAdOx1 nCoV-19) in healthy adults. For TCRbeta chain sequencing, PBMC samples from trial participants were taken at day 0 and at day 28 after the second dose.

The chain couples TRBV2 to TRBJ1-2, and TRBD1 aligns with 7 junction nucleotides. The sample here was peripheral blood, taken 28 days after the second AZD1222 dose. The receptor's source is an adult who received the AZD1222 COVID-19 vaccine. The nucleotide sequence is TGTGCCAGCAGTTACACAGGGGTTGGTGGCTACACCTTC. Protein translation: CASSYTGVGGYTF.